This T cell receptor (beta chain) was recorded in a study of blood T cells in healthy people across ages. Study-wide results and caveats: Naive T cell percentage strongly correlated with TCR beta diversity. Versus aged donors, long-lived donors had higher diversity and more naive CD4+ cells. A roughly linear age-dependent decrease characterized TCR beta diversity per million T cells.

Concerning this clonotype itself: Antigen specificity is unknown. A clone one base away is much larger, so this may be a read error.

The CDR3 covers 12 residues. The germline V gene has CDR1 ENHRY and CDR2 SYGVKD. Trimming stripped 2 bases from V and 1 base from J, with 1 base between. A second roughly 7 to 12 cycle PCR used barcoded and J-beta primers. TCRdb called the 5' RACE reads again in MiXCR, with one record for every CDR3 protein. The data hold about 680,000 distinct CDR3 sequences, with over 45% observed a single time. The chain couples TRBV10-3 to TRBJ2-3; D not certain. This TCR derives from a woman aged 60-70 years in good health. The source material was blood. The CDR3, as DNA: TGTGCCATCAGTGAGCGCACAGATACGCAGTATTTT. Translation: CAISERTDTQYF.